This T cell receptor (beta chain) was identified during a study of control samples from healthy donors and cancer patients. There are 14 residues in the CDR3. V was clipped by 0 bases and J by 4 bases, with 7 bases between them. Germline V gene data show CDR1 as ENHRY and CDR2 as SYGVKD. Sequencing was performed with immunoSEQ multiplex PCR; in TCRdb, only in-frame clones are kept and a portion is missing. The data contain about 170,000 clones, 85% to 95% of them seen just once; the ten biggest clones take up about 4%. Sequenced: blood. The chain uses TRBV10-3 and TRBJ1-5, with D hard to call. This TCR was sampled from an older woman in good health. This CDR3 is CAISESTQNQPQHF. CDR3 nucleotide sequence: TGTGCCATCAGTGAGTCGACCCAGAATCAGCCCCAGCATTTT.